The 9 T cell receptor beta chains below come from one sample, sequenced in a study of blood T cells in healthy people across ages. The use of a sample-barcoded 5' primer and a J-beta primer mix characterized a second PCR of roughly 6 to 11 cycles. Via MiXCR, TCRdb re-called the 5' RACE reads, giving one row per CDR3 protein. The sample has 1.5 million to 2 million distinct CDR3 sequences, roughly two fifths seen once. The sequenced material came from blood. All receptors come from a human donor in good health.

This chain links TRBV20-1 with TRBJ2-5; D is perhaps TRBD1 (6 bases). The CDR3 length is 17 residues. Between the trimmed V and J ends, which lost 0 bases and 2 bases, there was a span of 19 bases. From germline, CDR1 is DFQATT and CDR2 SNEGSKA (reference sequence). The CDR3 protein is CSAREGQGWLRQETQYF. CDR3 nucleotide sequence: TGCAGTGCTAGAGAGGGTCAGGGGTGGTTGAGACAAGAGACCCAGTACTTC.

This clonotype was picked up a small number of times. V usage is TRBV11-2 and J usage is TRBJ2-4, with 7 bases fitting TRBD1. Near its end, the DNA agrees better with TRBJ2-7, so the J call may be wrong. The CDR3 extends over 15 amino acids. Germline lookup yields CDR1 SGHAT and CDR2 FQNNGV. The CDR3 sequence: CASSLVTGQLYEQYF. CDR3 DNA sequence: TGTGCCAGCAGCTTAGTTACGGGACAGCTCTACGAGCAGTACTTC.

This clonotype was found a few times. J is TRBJ2-5 and V is TRBV29-1, with 8 nucleotides matching TRBD1. The CDR3 is 13 residues long. CDR1 is SQVTM and CDR2 is ANQGSEA in the germline V gene. Germline trimming cut 4 bases from V and 5 bases from J; bases unmatched to any gene: 6. The CDR3 sequence: CSVGQGTLETQYF. The CDR3 nucleotides are TGCAGCGTTGGACAGGGGACATTGGAGACCCAGTACTTC.

V and J are TRBV9 and TRBJ1-5, with a weak D call TRBD1 (5 bases). Germline V lookup: CDR1 SGDLS, CDR2 YYNGEE. The CDR3 covers 13 residues. Trimming cost V 0 bases and J 8 bases, with 9 bases left between them. In nucleotides, the CDR3 is TGTGCCAGCAGCGTAGGTCGGGGGAAGCCCCAGCATTTT. Translated, it gives CASSVGRGKPQHF.

For the CDR3, the DNA is TGTGCCAGCAGTTCCTGGGAGGGACAGGCGCGCAATCAGCCCCAGCATTTT. Translated, it gives CASSSWEGQARNQPQHF. The chain joins TRBV6-6 to TRBJ1-5; 8 positions agree with TRBD1. CDR3 length: 17 residues. Per the germline V gene, CDR1 is MNHNY and CDR2 is SVGAGI (reference sequence). The ends lost 4 bases at V and 2 bases at J; junction bases unmatched: 10.

This clonotype was observed a few times. J is TRBJ2-1 and V is TRBV5-5; D unresolved. CDR1 and CDR2 (germline): SGHKS, YYEKEE (reference sequence). The CDR3 contains 14 residues. Trimming shortened V by 7 bases and J by 1 base, and 12 bases separated the two germline ends. The CDR3 spells CASSNSMSYNEQFF. The CDR3 nucleotides are TGTGCCAGCTCCAACAGTATGTCCTACAATGAGCAGTTCTTC.

This sequence joins TRBV7-6 and TRBJ2-5; D might be TRBD1 or TRBD2, each matching 5 bases. The CDR3 covers 15 residues. Trimming pared 2 bases from V and 5 bases from J, leaving 15 bases between. Germline V gives CDR1 SGHVS, CDR2 FNYEAQ. CDR3 loop: CASSLLTGPRETQYF. CDR3 DNA: TGTGCCAGCAGCTTACTGACGGGGCCGCGGGAGACCCAGTACTTC.

Many counts were recorded for this clonotype. V usage is TRBV5-1 and J usage is TRBJ2-7, with D unclear. Deletions cut 3 bases from V and 2 bases from J, with 9 bases between. This CDR3 contains 13 residues. Per germline, CDR1 SGHRS and CDR2 YFSETQ. DNA of the CDR3: TGCGCCAGCAGCTCGGAAGGGACCTACGAGCAGTACTTC. This sequence encodes CASSSEGTYEQYF. The full variable domain, completed using reference TRBV5-1 and TRBJ2-7, is KAGVTQTPRYLIKTRGQQVTLSCSPISGHRSVSWYQQTPGQGLQFLFEYFSETQRNKGNFPGRFSGRQFSNSRSEMNVSTLELGDSALYLCASSSEGTYEQYFGPGTRLTVT.

The V call is TRBV12-3 or TRBV12-4, the J call TRBJ2-4; TRBD1 matches at 7 bases. The CDR3 loop spans 16 amino acids. V lost 1 base and J lost 0; bases outside the gene matches: 3. In nucleotides, the CDR3 is TGTGCCAGCAGTTTAGAGGGGGCCTTAGCCAAAAACATTCAGTACTTC. It yields the protein CASSLEGALAKNIQYF.